The 27 T cell receptor beta chains below were found in one sample sequenced in a study of CD8+CD57+ T cells in acquired aplastic anemia. Profiles of TCR beta VDJ and CDR3 were generated from a genomic DNA template. TCRdb re-called the reads with MiXCR, one entry per CDR3 protein. This sample has some 290,000 distinct CDR3 sequences; 55% to 65% occur once, and the top ten carry around 7.6%. Sample: sorted CD4+, CD8+, or CD8+CD57+ T cells (not recorded which) from PBMCs. These receptors were taken from a human donor with severe aplastic anemia or a healthy control (not recorded which).

The chain links TRBV6-5 to TRBJ1-5, with 10 bases aligning to TRBD1. Germline V gene lookup returns CDR1 MNHEY and CDR2 SVGAGI. The CDR3 consists of 17 residues. The ends lost 1 base at V and 6 bases at J; junction bases unmatched: 9. The CDR3 DNA reads as TGTGCCAGCAGTTACTTGTTAAGACAGGGGGCTTTTCAGCCCCAGCATTTT. Amino acid sequence: CASSYLLRQGAFQPQHF.

This clonotype was detected ten times or more. The V gene is TRBV7-9, the J gene TRBJ1-1, with D unresolved. Germline V lookup: CDR1 SEHNR, CDR2 FQNEAQ (reference sequence). V was shortened by 1 base and J by 6 bases, with 9 bases between the two germline ends. CDR3 length equals 13 residues. This CDR3 reads CASSLEINAEAFF. The CDR3 DNA is TGTGCCAGCAGCTTAGAGATCAACGCTGAAGCTTTCTTT.

The chain combines TRBV12-5 with TRBJ1-1; no definite D call. From germline, CDR1 is LGHNT and CDR2 FRNRAP. CDR3 length: 11 residues. In nucleotides, the CDR3 is TGTGCCAGCAGCCGGACCACTGAAGCTTTCTTT. It yields the protein CASSRTTEAFF.

This chain connects TRBV5-1 to TRBJ1-6; 8 bases fit TRBD1. The CDR3 spans 16 residues. With 0 bases clipped from V and 7 bases from J, the junction kept 6 bases outside the gene matches. Germline values: CDR1 SGHRS, CDR2 YFSETQ. Written as DNA, the CDR3 is TGCGCCAGCAGCTTGGCAGGGGGCAGATACAATTCACCCCTCCACTTT. It specifies CASSLAGGRYNSPLHF.

Details on this clonotype: A much larger clone is a single base away; this may be a read error. The V call is TRBV5-1, the J call TRBJ1-1, with unresolved D. Germline V gives CDR1 SGHRS, CDR2 YFSETQ. The CDR3 loop spans 11 amino acids. The DNA of the CDR3 is TGCGCCAGCAGCTTGGGGGATGAAGCTCTCTTT. This translates into CASSLGDEALF.

The chain links TRBV24-1 to TRBJ2-3; unclear D gene. The germline gives CDR1 KGHDR, CDR2 SFDVKD. The ends were cut back, 3 bases at V and 5 bases at J, with 5 bases in the middle. The CDR3 runs to 12 residues. As DNA, the CDR3 is TGTGCCACCAGTGATAGGTTAGATACGCAGTATTTT. Amino acids: CATSDRLDTQYF.

This clonotype was observed at least ten times. CDR3 DNA: TGTGCCACCAGTGCCCTAGGACAGGACGAGCAGTACTTC. It yields the protein CATSALGQDEQYF. J is TRBJ2-7 and V is TRBV24-1; 7 bases fit TRBD1. Germline V gene lookup returns CDR1 KGHDR and CDR2 SFDVKD. With 5 bases clipped from V and 5 bases from J, the junction kept 5 bases outside the gene matches. The CDR3 spans 13 residues.

The J gene is TRBJ1-1, the V gene TRBV19, with D possibly matching TRBD1 (5 bases). V was cut by 5 bases and J by 2 bases, with 12 bases left in between. Germline CDR1 and CDR2: LNHDA and SQIVND (reference sequence). CDR3 size: 14 residues. The chain's CDR3 is CASSPWGYNTEAFF. The CDR3 DNA reads as TGTGCCAGTAGTCCCTGGGGGTATAACACTGAAGCTTTCTTT.

The chain couples TRBV20-1 to TRBJ1-1; D not certain. The CDR3 is 16 residues long. Germline CDR1 DFQATT, CDR2 SNEGSKA (reference sequence). V gave up 6 bases and J gave up 4 bases, with 24 bases separating them. CDR3: CSAVGAVRMLSTEAFF. The CDR3 DNA reads TGCAGTGCCGTGGGAGCCGTCCGGATGTTGAGCACTGAAGCTTTCTTT.

The chain uses TRBV20-1 and TRBJ2-7, with a weak D call TRBD1 (6 bases). Trimming removed 7 bases from V and 0 bases from J, with 13 bases in between. Germline V gives CDR1 DFQATT, CDR2 SNEGSKA (reference sequence). The CDR3 spans 13 residues. The CDR3 DNA follows: TGCAGTGGGGATACAGGGACCTCCTACGAGCAGTACTTC. This gives the protein CSGDTGTSYEQYF.

V usage is TRBV29-1 and J usage is TRBJ2-7; 8 bases align to TRBD1. CDR3 size: 11 residues. CDR1 and CDR2 from the germline V gene are SQVTM and ANQGSEA. J was trimmed by 6 bases and V by 7 bases; bases with no gene match: 5. The CDR3 reads CSAETGAEQYF. DNA of the CDR3: TGCAGCGCCGAGACAGGGGCCGAGCAGTACTTC.

V gene TRBV19 combines with J gene TRBJ2-7; 10 nucleotides line up with TRBD2. J was trimmed by 5 bases and V by 5 bases; bases with no gene match: 12. The CDR3 contains 16 residues. Germline V gives CDR1 LNHDA, CDR2 SQIVND (reference sequence). The CDR3 loop reads CASSRDSGRPRNEQYF. CDR3 bases: TGTGCCAGTAGTCGAGATAGCGGGAGGCCTCGAAACGAGCAGTACTTC.

The chain recombines TRBV25-1 with TRBJ2-1, with 10 bases lining up with TRBD1. Germline loops: CDR1 MGHDK, CDR2 SYGVNS. The CDR3 contains 16 residues. Losses at the gene ends were 9 bases for V and 7 bases for J; bases not matched to a gene: 15. The CDR3 DNA follows: TGTGCCAGTAGTCCCACCGGGACAGGGGATCGGAATGAGCAGTTCTTC. It codes for CASSPTGTGDRNEQFF.

This clonotype was seen many times. The rearrangement uses TRBV7-9 and TRBJ2-2, with 11 bases fitting TRBD2. The V segment lost 2 bases and the J segment 4 bases; nucleotides outside the gene matches: 6. The CDR3 length is 17 residues. Germline V gives CDR1 SEHNR, CDR2 FQNEAQ (reference sequence). The CDR3 reads CASSLIAGGRGTGELFF. In DNA, the CDR3 is TGTGCCAGCAGCTTAATAGCGGGGGGGCGTGGCACCGGGGAGCTGTTTTTT.

In this sample, this clonotype turned up many times. This rearrangement joins TRBV20-1 to TRBJ2-1; D is unclear. The CDR3 totals 17 residues. Germline V gene data show CDR1 as DFQATT and CDR2 as SNEGSKA (reference sequence). V shed 0 bases and J shed 5 bases, with 20 bases lying between them. The CDR3 spells CSARDVRRSSFNNEQFF. In nucleotides, the CDR3 is TGCAGTGCTAGAGATGTCCGTCGTTCCAGCTTTAACAATGAGCAGTTCTTC.

The CDR3 reads CASSMGLDPYGYTF. For the CDR3, the DNA is TGTGCCAGCAGCATGGGGTTGGATCCCTATGGCTACACCTTC. The V call is TRBV7-2, the J call TRBJ1-2, with no clear D. Germline CDR1 is SGHTA and CDR2 is FQGNSA. The CDR3 runs 14 residues. V gave up 5 bases and J gave up 4 bases, with 14 bases separating them.

This clonotype showed up many times. J is TRBJ2-5 and V is TRBV5-8; TRBD1 matches at 8 bases. Trimming took 0 bases from V and 2 from J; bases not matched to a gene: 3. Germline V gene sequence: CDR1 SGHTS, CDR2 YDEGEE. The CDR3 is 15 residues long. CDR3 sequence: CASSLEGTGQETQYF. Here the CDR3 DNA reads TGTGCCAGCAGCTTGGAAGGGACAGGACAAGAGACCCAGTACTTC.

The count of this clonotype is one. The junction and the germline gene differ at one end; a read error may be behind it. The chain has TRBV7-2 and TRBJ1-6; no clear D gene. The CDR3 length is 15 residues. From germline, CDR1 is SGHTA and CDR2 FQGNSA. CDR3 sequence (DNA): TGTGCCAGTAGCTTAGACGCACAGACAAATTCACCCCTCCACTTT. It yields the protein CASSLDAQTNSPLHF. The variable domain in full, with the rest retrieved from reference TRBV7-2 and TRBJ1-6, is GAGVSQSPSNKVTEKGKDVELRCDPISGHTALYWYRQSLGQGLEFLIYFQGNSAPDKSGLPSDRFSAERTGGSVSTLTIQRTQQEDSAVYLCASSLDAQTNSPLHFGNGTRLTVT.

The V gene is TRBV2, the J gene TRBJ1-5; perhaps TRBD1 as D (6 bases). This CDR3 region has 16 residues. The ends were cut back, 3 bases at V and 1 base at J, with 13 bases in the middle. Germline V gene lookup returns CDR1 SNHLY and CDR2 FYNNEI. CDR3 in DNA: TGTGCCAGCAGTGATGGACAGCACTACAGCAATCAGCCCCAGCATTTT. Its protein product is CASSDGQHYSNQPQHF.

This clonotype was seen a handful of times. The CDR3 spells CATRGDLNSPLHF. DNA of the CDR3: TGTGCCACCAGAGGAGACTTGAATTCACCCCTCCACTTT. This chain connects TRBV24-1 to TRBJ1-6; D unresolved. Germline values: CDR1 KGHDR, CDR2 SFDVKD. The CDR3 spans 13 residues. V lost 7 bases and J 7 bases, leaving 10 bases between the germline ends.

The sample holds many counts of this clonotype. The gene calls are TRBV11-1 and TRBJ2-1; 7 bases are a match to TRBD1. Germline CDR1 is SGHAT and CDR2 is FQDESV (reference sequence). The CDR3 length is 12 residues. J was trimmed by 10 bases and V by 5 bases; bases with no gene match: 5. The CDR3 spells CASSAGTEEQFF. The CDR3 nucleotides are TGTGCCAGCAGCGCCGGGACAGAGGAGCAGTTCTTC.

The J gene is TRBJ2-1, the V gene TRBV20-1; D may be TRBD2 (6 bases). CDR3 length: 16 amino acids. CDR1 is DFQATT and CDR2 is SNEGSKA in the germline V gene (reference sequence). The V end was cut by 3 bases, the J end by 0 bases, with 15 bases between. This CDR3 reads CSASELAAGSYNEQFF. For the CDR3, the DNA is TGCAGTGCTAGCGAGCTAGCAGCGGGCTCCTACAATGAGCAGTTCTTC.

The J gene is TRBJ2-7, the V gene TRBV7-2; D may match TRBD1 or TRBD2 (5 bases each). There are 14 residues in the CDR3. CDR1 and CDR2 from the germline V gene are SGHTA and FQGNSA. The V and J ends lost 5 bases and 6 bases respectively, with 17 bases between them. The chain's CDR3 is CASSPRDRTGEQYF. In DNA, the CDR3 is TGTGCCAGCAGCCCGAGGGACCGCACGGGCGAGCAGTACTTC.

This rearrangement joins TRBV2 to TRBJ2-1, with TRBD2 matching 13 bases. Germline V lookup: CDR1 SNHLY, CDR2 FYNNEI. Trimming cost V 7 bases and J 4 bases; bases outside gene matches: 4. This CDR3 comprises 15 residues. The CDR3 region has the DNA TGTGCCAGCACAGAGACTAGCGGGGGGTACAATGAGCAGTTCTTC. Its protein is CASTETSGGYNEQFF.

V is TRBV10-3 and J is TRBJ2-7; 8 bases align to TRBD2. The CDR3 runs 14 residues. Germline values: CDR1 ENHRY, CDR2 SYGVKD. With 3 bases clipped from V and 0 bases from J, the junction kept 1 base outside the gene matches. The CDR3 sequence: CAISEGTSSYEQYF. The CDR3 DNA follows: TGTGCCATCAGTGAAGGGACTAGCTCCTACGAGCAGTACTTC.

This clonotype has a count of ten or more. The chain links TRBV7-9 to TRBJ2-3; 11 bases line up with TRBD2. Trimming took 6 bases from V and 3 from J; bases not matched to a gene: 11. This CDR3 has 17 amino acids. Germline-derived CDR1 and CDR2 are SEHNR and FQNEAQ (reference sequence). The CDR3 loop is CASSSRVTSGGTDTQYF. The CDR3 nucleotides read TGTGCCAGCAGTTCCCGGGTAACTAGCGGGGGTACAGATACGCAGTATTTT.

This chain connects TRBV7-3 to TRBJ1-6; 7 nucleotides align to TRBD1. This CDR3 has 13 amino acids. V was clipped by 4 bases and J by 10 bases; unmatched bases: 4. Germline V gene sequence: CDR1 SGHTA, CDR2 FQGTGA. The CDR3 reads CASSSQGDSPLHF. CDR3 DNA: TGTGCCAGCAGCTCTCAGGGGGACTCACCCCTCCACTTT. Full variable domain (rest looked up from reference TRBV7-3 and TRBJ1-6): GAGVSQTPSNKVTEKGKYVELRCDPISGHTALYWYRQSLGQGPEFLIYFQGTGAADDSGLPNDRFFAVRPEGSVSTLKIQRTERGDSAVYLCASSSQGDSPLHFGNGTRLTVT.